One sample yielded the 28 T cell receptor beta chains listed below, sequenced in a study of shared clonotypes between healthy human individuals. Clones were sequenced by immunoSEQ multiplex PCR, and TCRdb holds only the in-frame ones, with some missing. The table lists about 2.3 million clones, less than 95% of them singletons. The sample taken for sequencing was naive CD4+ T cells from PBMCs. Subset meaning: CD45RA+ positively selected. The receptors originated from a man between 18 and 29 years old in good health. Some clones in this sample may be carry-over from other donors' samples.

The chain joins TRBV5-4 to TRBJ2-2, with D possibly being TRBD2 (5 bases). The germline V gene encodes CDR1 SGHNT and CDR2 YYREEE (reference sequence). The CDR3 sequence is 16 residues long. The V gene lost 1 base and the J gene lost 4 bases, with 14 bases spanning the gap. CDR3 sequence (DNA): TGTGCCAGCAGCTTGAGTGAGGGAGAAGGCACCGGGGAGCTGTTTTTT. As protein: CASSLSEGEGTGELFF.

This clone was observed once. The chain employs TRBV28 and TRBJ1-1, with unresolved D. Per germline, CDR1 MDHEN and CDR2 SYDVKM. Deletions cut 7 bases from V and 4 bases from J, with 7 bases between. The CDR3 consists of 11 residues. This CDR3 reads CASNRPTEAFF. In DNA form, the CDR3 reads TGTGCCAGCAACCGCCCCACTGAAGCTTTCTTT.

This clone was picked up a small number of times. V usage is TRBV12-5 and J usage is TRBJ1-1, with unresolved D. CDR1 LGHNT and CDR2 FRNRAP come from the germline V gene. Trimming took 2 bases from V and 1 from J, leaving 5 bases between them. CDR3 length: 13 residues. CDR3 nucleotides: TGTGCTAGTGGTTTGTCGCCGAACACTGAAGCTTTCTTT. Amino acids: CASGLSPNTEAFF.

This clone was seen a handful of times. This chain joins TRBV4-2 and TRBJ1-5; 8 bases map to TRBD1. Per germline, CDR1 LGHNA and CDR2 YNFKEQ. The CDR3 has 16 amino acids. The V and J ends lost 2 bases and 1 base, in that order; junction bases with no gene match: 4. CDR3 coding DNA: TGTGCCAGCAGCCAACGGACAGGGTACAGCAATCAGCCCCAGCATTTT. It encodes CASSQRTGYSNQPQHF.

The chain links TRBV7-9 to TRBJ2-2; D not resolved. Between the trimmed V and J ends, which lost 7 bases and 4 bases, there was a span of 19 bases. Germline V gives CDR1 SEHNR, CDR2 FQNEAQ (reference sequence). This CDR3 has 16 residues. Written as DNA, the CDR3 is TGTGCCAGCACCCCCCCTCAAGGAGTCCCCACCGGGGAGCTGTTTTTT. Translated: CASTPPQGVPTGELFF.

The chain employs TRBV5-4 and TRBJ2-7; perhaps TRBD1 as D (5 bases). Looked up from germline, CDR1 is SGHNT and CDR2 is YYREEE (reference sequence). The CDR3 runs to 13 residues. V was shortened by 0 bases and J by 7 bases, with 11 bases between the two germline ends. The CDR3, as DNA: TGTGCCAGCAGCTTGGATGGGGCAGGTGAGCAGTACTTC. This codes for CASSLDGAGEQYF.

This chain joins TRBV5-1 and TRBJ1-2; 9 bases are shared with TRBD1. Trimming at V came to 4 bases and at J to 8 bases, leaving 6 bases not matched to a gene. CDR3 length equals 13 residues. CDR1 is SGHRS, CDR2 YFSETQ, per germline. The CDR3 coding sequence is TGCGCCAGCAGCCTCGGGACAGGGCAGGGCTACACCTTC. It encodes CASSLGTGQGYTF.

The chain links TRBV25-1 to TRBJ2-5, with a weak D call TRBD1 (5 bases). TRBJ2-7 explains the end of the DNA better; the J call may be wrong. CDR3 length equals 14 residues. Germline values: CDR1 MGHDK, CDR2 SYGVNS. The CDR3 DNA is TGTGCCAGCAGTGAATTAGGCAGGGTAAGCGAGCAGTACTTC. Protein: CASSELGRVSEQYF.

This sequence joins TRBV27 and TRBJ2-1; D is unresolved. The CDR3 spans 13 residues. Looked up from germline, CDR1 is MNHEY and CDR2 is SMNVEV (reference sequence). Trimming left V 2 bases short and J 5 bases short, with 7 bases between. Here the CDR3 reads CASSLIAHNEQFF. In DNA form, the CDR3 reads TGTGCCAGCAGTTTAATCGCCCACAATGAGCAGTTCTTC.

The chain joins TRBV5-5 to TRBJ2-7, with a weak D call TRBD1 (5 bases). V was trimmed by 3 bases and J by 9 bases, leaving 22 bases between them. Germline values: CDR1 SGHKS, CDR2 YYEKEE (reference sequence). This CDR3 spans 15 amino acids. The CDR3 here is CASSWSGAPPTRQYF. Here the CDR3 DNA reads TGTGCCAGCAGCTGGAGTGGGGCCCCTCCTACGAGGCAGTACTTC.

This sequence joins TRBV4-2 and TRBJ2-1; no clear D. V shed 1 base and J shed 3 bases, with 10 bases lying between them. CDR3 size: 15 residues. CDR1 is LGHNA and CDR2 is YNFKEQ in the germline V gene. CDR3 sequence reads: CASSQGTGSYNEQFF. For the CDR3, the DNA is TGTGCCAGCAGCCAAGGCACGGGCAGCTACAATGAGCAGTTCTTC.

The chain joins TRBV11-2 to TRBJ1-5; TRBD1 matches at 9 bases. Trimming removed 4 bases from V and 5 bases from J; junction bases left unmatched: 12. The CDR3 loop spans 17 amino acids. Germline assignment: CDR1 SGHAT and CDR2 FQNNGV. This CDR3 is CASSSGQGLRGDQPQHF. DNA of the CDR3: TGTGCCAGCAGCTCTGGACAGGGGCTAAGGGGGGATCAGCCCCAGCATTTT. Full variable domain (rest looked up from reference TRBV11-2 and TRBJ1-5): EAGVAQSPRYKIIEKRQSVAFWCNPISGHATLYWYQQILGQGPKLLIQFQNNGVVDDSQLPKDRFSAERLKGVDSTLKIQPAKLEDSAVYLCASSSGQGLRGDQPQHFGDGTRLSIL.

The V call is TRBV6-5, the J call TRBJ2-1; maybe TRBD1 (6 bases). CDR3 length: 15 amino acids. Germline loops: CDR1 MNHEY, CDR2 SVGAGI. Trimming stripped 6 bases from V and 1 base from J, with 13 bases between. The DNA of the CDR3 is TGTGCCAGCAGCCAAACAGGGCGATCCTACAATGAGCAGTTCTTC. Translation: CASSQTGRSYNEQFF.

This clone was seen a handful of times. The V gene is TRBV29-1, the J gene TRBJ1-1; D is unresolved. The germline V gene encodes CDR1 SQVTM and CDR2 ANQGSEA. V gave up 7 bases and J gave up 8 bases, with 17 bases separating them. The CDR3 consists of 12 residues. Here the CDR3 DNA reads TGCAGCGCCACAACACGGAGAGACGAAGCTTTCTTT. Residues: CSATTRRDEAFF.

The genes are TRBV10-3 and TRBJ2-5, with no clear D. V was trimmed by 2 bases and J by 3 bases, leaving 10 bases between them. The CDR3 is made up of 14 amino acids. The germline V gene has CDR1 ENHRY and CDR2 SYGVKD. CDR3 loop: CAISEVVGEETQYF. As DNA, the CDR3 is TGTGCCATCAGTGAGGTCGTAGGCGAAGAGACCCAGTACTTC.

The genes are TRBV9 and TRBJ2-7; 7 bases line up with TRBD2. This CDR3 comprises 15 residues. V shed 4 bases and J 0 bases; nucleotides not matched to a gene: 7. Germline CDR1 reads SGDLS; CDR2 reads YYNGEE. CDR3: CASSKVGGNSYEQYF. DNA for the CDR3: TGTGCCAGCAGCAAAGTGGGGGGGAACTCCTACGAGCAGTACTTC.

This chain connects TRBV7-2 to TRBJ2-1; 7 bases align to TRBD2. J gave up 7 bases and V 6 bases, and 12 bases lay outside the gene matches. The CDR3 has 15 amino acids. Germline V gives CDR1 SGHTA, CDR2 FQGNSA. For the CDR3, the DNA is TGTGCCAGCAGGTCAATGGGAGGGCCATATAATGAGCAGTTCTTC. As protein: CASRSMGGPYNEQFF.

The rearrangement uses TRBV7-3 and TRBJ1-5; D ambiguous. The CDR3 length is 13 residues. Germline V gene lookup returns CDR1 SGHTA and CDR2 FQGTGA. The ends were cut back, 0 bases at V and 8 bases at J, with 8 bases in the middle. CDR3 in DNA: TGTGCCAGCAGCTTAACCCAATCAGAGCCCCAGCATTTT. Protein sequence: CASSLTQSEPQHF.

The CDR3 DNA is TGTGCCAGCAGGCAAGGACAGGGAAGCTACGAGCAGTACTTC. The encoded protein is CASRQGQGSYEQYF. This rearrangement joins TRBV6-5 to TRBJ2-7; the match to TRBD1 covers 8 bases. CDR3 size: 14 residues. Germline V gene sequence: CDR1 MNHEY, CDR2 SVGAGI. Trimming cost V 6 bases and J 3 bases; bases outside gene matches: 7.

This chain connects TRBV28 to TRBJ2-2; no clear D. The CDR3 runs to 12 residues. Germline values: CDR1 MDHEN, CDR2 SYDVKM. Trimming stripped 6 bases from V and 8 bases from J, with 10 bases between. CDR3 DNA: TGTGCCAGCAGGCGGCCCGTAGGGGAGCTGTTTTTT. Translation: CASRRPVGELFF.

This chain uses TRBV18 with TRBJ2-2; D possibly matches TRBD1 or TRBD2 (5 bases each). V was clipped by 5 bases and J by 0 bases, with 13 bases between them. CDR1 is KGHSH, CDR2 LQKENI, per germline. The CDR3 length is 16 residues. The CDR3 protein is CASSWGPNTNTGELFF. The CDR3 region has the DNA TGTGCCAGCTCATGGGGACCTAACACGAACACCGGGGAGCTGTTTTTT.

V is TRBV19 and J is TRBJ2-1; D may be TRBD2 (5 bases). The CDR3 contains 17 residues. Per germline, CDR1 LNHDA and CDR2 SQIVND (reference sequence). V was shortened by 2 bases and J by 6 bases, with 20 bases between the two germline ends. CDR3 nucleotides: TGTGCCAGTAGTATAACCGGGAACGGCCGTCTATTCAATGAGCAGTTCTTC. Its translation is CASSITGNGRLFNEQFF.

The chain uses TRBV6-5 and TRBJ2-7; D tentatively fits TRBD1 or TRBD2 (5 bases each). Germline V gene lookup returns CDR1 MNHEY and CDR2 SVGAGI. V was shortened by 4 bases and J by 2 bases, with 15 bases between the two germline ends. The CDR3 contains 15 residues. The CDR3 bases are TGTGCCAGCAGTTCCGCCCGGGGCAGCGCCTACGAGCAGTACTTC. It translates to CASSSARGSAYEQYF.

This clone occurred a few times. The gene calls are TRBV6-1 and TRBJ1-5; D unclear. The CDR3 has 11 residues. V dropped 4 bases and J dropped 5 bases, with 3 bases sitting between them. The germline V gene has CDR1 MNHNS and CDR2 SASEGT. The CDR3 bases are TGTGCCAGCAGTGTCCATCAGCCCCAGCATTTT. This gives the protein CASSVHQPQHF.

There are a few counts of this clone. The chain couples TRBV7-9 to TRBJ1-3; D ambiguous. The CDR3 is made up of 15 amino acids. The germline V gene encodes CDR1 SEHNR and CDR2 FQNEAQ (reference sequence). Deletions cut 5 bases from V and 4 bases from J, with 15 bases between. Written as DNA, the CDR3 is TGTGCCAGCAGCCCCCCGGGTGTTGTCGGAAACACCATATATTTT. Protein sequence: CASSPPGVVGNTIYF. Looking up the rest from reference TRBV7-9 and TRBJ1-3 gives the full variable domain: DTGVSQNPRHKITKRGQNVTFRCDPISEHNRLYWYRQTLGQGPEFLTYFQNEAQLEKSRLLSDRFSAERPKGSFSTLEIQRTEQGDSAMYLCASSPPGVVGNTIYFGEGSWLTVV.

The V call is TRBV19, the J call TRBJ1-1; unclear D gene. Germline CDR1 is LNHDA and CDR2 is SQIVND (reference sequence). The CDR3 totals 12 residues. Trimming cost V 7 bases and J 1 base, with 7 bases left between them. As DNA, the CDR3 is TGTGCCAGTATAGACCGGAACACTGAAGCTTTCTTT. It specifies CASIDRNTEAFF.

The genes are TRBV2 and TRBJ2-5; no reliable D call. The end of the DNA fits TRBJ2-7 better, so the J call may be wrong. The CDR3 loop spans 13 amino acids. Germline loops: CDR1 SNHLY, CDR2 FYNNEI. CDR3 in amino acids: CASSAGRAYEQYF. The CDR3 DNA sequence: TGTGCCAGCAGTGCAGGTAGGGCCTACGAGCAGTACTTC.

Turning to this clone: Distinct nucleotide sequences in the sample also encode this CDR3. This CDR3 reads CASSIRLAGVNEQFF. CDR3 bases: TGTGCCAGCAGCATCCGACTAGCGGGAGTCAATGAGCAGTTCTTC. The chain employs TRBV5-6 and TRBJ2-1, with 12 nucleotides matching TRBD2. CDR1 is SGHDT, CDR2 YYEEEE, per germline. The CDR3 is 15 amino acids. The V and J ends lost 4 bases and 6 bases, in that order; junction bases with no gene match: 5.